The text below deals with one T cell receptor beta chain. Its target is unknown. The length of the CDR3 is 13 residues. Looked up from germline, CDR1 is MNHNS and CDR2 is SASEGT. Deletions cut 7 bases from V and 1 base from J, with 11 bases between. This sample is drawn from a study of cytomegalovirus exposure and HLA in healthy donors. Study-level findings and limits: Association of roughly 17,000 TCR beta sequences with HLA alleles was found at 0.05 false discovery rate in a later analysis. Among TCR beta chains, those listed as cytomegalovirus-associated numbered over 150.

Donors counted as nominally healthy when sampled, yet unrecorded immune exposures were likely. PCR was performed using 60 Vbeta and 13 Jbeta primers. Sequenced by immunoSEQ multiplex PCR; TCRdb stores in-frame clones only, minus some. The data hold about 250,000 clones, with roughly 70% observed a single time. The source is a female donor in good health and CMV-seronegative. The sample was PBMCs. This rearrangement joins TRBV6-1 to TRBJ2-7; weak D call: TRBD2 (5 bases). The CDR3 loop is CASISGGSYEQYF. The CDR3 region has the DNA TGTGCCAGCATCAGCGGCGGATCCTACGAGCAGTACTTC.